This T cell receptor beta chain was recovered during a study of CD8 T cells in ankylosing spondylitis. Overall study findings and caveats: Prior work had noted some motif variants in reactive arthritis blood and synovial fluid. Made up of under ten highly homologous variants, a TCR beta motif appeared characteristic of ankylosing spondylitis blood. Matched synovial fluid from ankylosing spondylitis patients was reported to be enriched for disease-linked clones.

The CDR3 spans 12 residues. The germline V gene has CDR1 GTSNPN and CDR2 SVGIG (reference sequence). The V gene lost 5 bases and the J gene lost 5 bases, with 12 bases spanning the gap. Worth noting for this clonotype: The target antigen is unknown.

5'-RACE, quantitative and with molecular barcodes, yielded the TCR beta libraries. TCRdb called the 5' RACE reads again in MiXCR, with one record for every CDR3 protein. Among 200,000 to 300,000 distinct CDR3 sequences listed, 10% were seen once. The material sequenced was blood, either unsorted or a sorted T cell fraction (not recorded which). The chain carries TRBV30 and TRBJ1-1; no reliable D call. The TCR originated in a male donor with ankylosing spondylitis or in good health (not recorded which). DNA for the CDR3: TGTGCCTGGGGAAGGGCGCGGACTGAAGCTTTCTTT. Its protein product is CAWGRARTEAFF.